This TCR beta chain was identified in a study of T cell changes during pregnancy in multiple sclerosis. Assay: immunoSEQ multiplex PCR; the TCRdb copy retains only in-frame clones and omits some. The table has some 30,000 clones, roughly 90% seen once; the top ten hold about 6.4%. This CDR3 contains 16 residues. V lost 4 bases and J lost 9; bases outside the gene matches: 13. CDR1 is SGHTS, CDR2 YDEGEE, per germline. The specimen comprised CD8+ T cells from peripheral blood mononuclear cells, sampled after pregnancy. V is TRBV5-8 and J is TRBJ2-1, with 10 nucleotides matching TRBD2. The sequence derives from a female donor with multiple sclerosis, enrolled in a pregnancy study. The CDR3 sequence: CASSVPSGRAIIEQFF. The CDR3 DNA follows: TGTGCCAGCAGCGTCCCGAGCGGGAGGGCCATCATTGAGCAGTTCTTC.